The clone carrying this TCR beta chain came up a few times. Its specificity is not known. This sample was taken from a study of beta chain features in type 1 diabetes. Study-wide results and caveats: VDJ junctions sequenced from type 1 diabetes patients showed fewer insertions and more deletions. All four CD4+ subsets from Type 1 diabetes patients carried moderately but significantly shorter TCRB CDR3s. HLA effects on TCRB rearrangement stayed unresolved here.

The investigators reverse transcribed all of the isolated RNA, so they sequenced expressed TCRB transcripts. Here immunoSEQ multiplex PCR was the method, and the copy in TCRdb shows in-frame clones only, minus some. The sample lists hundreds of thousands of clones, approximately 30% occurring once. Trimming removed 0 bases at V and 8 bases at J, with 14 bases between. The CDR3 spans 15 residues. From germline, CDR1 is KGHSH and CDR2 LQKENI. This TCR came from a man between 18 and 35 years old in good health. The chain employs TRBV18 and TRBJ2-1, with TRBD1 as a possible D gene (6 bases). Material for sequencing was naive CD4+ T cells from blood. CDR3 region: CASSPPSMTGDEQFF. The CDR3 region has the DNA TGTGCCAGCTCACCACCGTCTATGACAGGCGATGAGCAGTTCTTC.